The 19 T cell receptor beta chains listed next were all sequenced from one sample in a study of cytomegalovirus exposure and HLA in healthy donors. Clones were sequenced by immunoSEQ multiplex PCR, and TCRdb holds only the in-frame ones, with some missing. The top ten clones hold roughly 2% of a sample with about 120,000 clones, around 90% of them seen once. What was sequenced was PBMCs. These receptors came from a woman aged 18-29 years in good health and CMV-seronegative.

V is TRBV5-1 and J is TRBJ2-3, with TRBD2 identical over 8 bases. Germline values: CDR1 SGHRS, CDR2 YFSETQ. This CDR3 comprises 13 residues. Unmatched junction bases numbered 4, after V lost 2 bases and J lost 8 bases. Here the CDR3 DNA reads TGCGCCAGCAGCTTAGCGGGAGACGGTACGCAGTATTTT. Translating it yields CASSLAGDGTQYF.

The sample holds one count of this clone. The CDR3 sequence: CASSGGQEAFF. Written as DNA, the CDR3 is TGTGCCAGCAGTGGAGGTCAGGAAGCTTTCTTT. This chain uses TRBV6-6 with TRBJ1-1, with D uncertain. CDR1 and CDR2 (germline): MNHNY, SVGAGI (reference sequence). V gave up 5 bases and J gave up 8 bases, with 9 bases separating them. The CDR3 is made up of 11 amino acids.

V and J are TRBV9 and TRBJ2-5, with D maybe TRBD1 (6 bases). Trimming took 8 bases from V and 5 from J, leaving 16 bases between them. This CDR3 is 13 amino acids long. Germline-derived CDR1 and CDR2 are SGDLS and YYNGEE. The CDR3 DNA is TGTGCCAGGGATAGGGGGTTATTCGAGACCCAGTACTTC. Translation gives CARDRGLFETQYF.

The CDR3 loop reads CASSLLGPAGEQFF. In DNA, the CDR3 is TGTGCCAGCAGCTTGTTGGGCCCGGCTGGTGAGCAGTTCTTC. This rearrangement joins TRBV7-2 to TRBJ2-1; D is unresolved. This CDR3 comprises 14 residues. Germline assignment: CDR1 SGHTA and CDR2 FQGNSA. V was trimmed by 3 bases and J by 9 bases, leaving 15 bases between them.

This clone was observed a single time. This chain links TRBV7-9 with TRBJ2-1; 11 positions match TRBD2. The CDR3 loop spans 13 amino acids. Germline V gene data show CDR1 as SEHNR and CDR2 as FQNEAQ (reference sequence). V shed 5 bases, J shed 9 bases, and the junction held 3 bases outside the gene matches. The CDR3 DNA reads as TGTGCCAGCAGCCGTCTAGCGGGGGGTGAGCAGTTCTTC. It is translated as CASSRLAGGEQFF.

V gene TRBV13 combines with J gene TRBJ2-1; TRBD1 is a possible D gene (6 bases). The germline V gene has CDR1 PRHDT and CDR2 FYEKMQ (reference sequence). Between the trimmed V and J ends, which lost 2 bases and 2 bases, there was a span of 13 bases. This CDR3 has 16 residues. This CDR3 is CASSLSTGLTYNEQFF. Here the CDR3 DNA reads TGTGCCAGCAGCTTATCAACAGGGTTAACCTACAATGAGCAGTTCTTC. Together with reference TRBV13 and TRBJ2-1, the CDR3 gives the full variable domain: AAGVIQSPRHLIKEKRETATLKCYPIPRHDTVYWYQQGPGQDPQFLISFYEKMQSDKGSIPDRFSAQQFSDYHSELNMSSLELGDSALYFCASSLSTGLTYNEQFFGPGTRLTVL.

The chain employs TRBV4-1 and TRBJ2-5, with D possibly TRBD2 on 6 matching bases. Germline V CDR1 and CDR2: MGHRA, YSYEKL. This CDR3 has 17 amino acids. The V end lost 0 bases, the J end lost 5 bases, and 19 bases lay between the germline ends. The CDR3, as DNA: TGCGCCAGCAGCCAAGAAGGCTATCGGGAGAGGGGCGAGACCCAGTACTTC. This gives the protein CASSQEGYRERGETQYF.

V and J are TRBV27 and TRBJ2-4, with 8 bases lining up with TRBD1. Per the germline V gene, CDR1 is MNHEY and CDR2 is SMNVEV (reference sequence). CDR3 length: 15 residues. After removal of 4 bases from V and 0 bases from J, the junction contained 2 bases not matched to a gene. CDR3 nucleotides: TGTGCCAGCAGTTCCAGGGGGCTAGCCAAAAACATTCAGTACTTC. Residues: CASSSRGLAKNIQYF.

The count of this clone is one. The chain combines TRBV2 with TRBJ2-7; 9 bases line up with TRBD2. The CDR3 runs to 12 residues. The V and J ends lost 11 bases and 6 bases, in that order; junction bases with no gene match: 8. Germline V gene data show CDR1 as SNHLY and CDR2 as FYNNEI. The CDR3 nucleotides read TGTGCCGGACCGGGACTAGCTGGCGAGCAGTACTTC. Protein: CAGPGLAGEQYF.

The chain joins TRBV9 to TRBJ1-2; D not certain. The germline V and J ends were trimmed by 0 bases and 0 bases, with 9 bases remaining between them. The CDR3 is made up of 15 amino acids. Germline CDR1 reads SGDLS; CDR2 reads YYNGEE. The CDR3 bases are TGTGCCAGCAGCGTAGGGCCCAACACTAACTATGGCTACACCTTC. This translates into CASSVGPNTNYGYTF.

The CDR3 DNA reads as TGTGCCAGCAGTAAAACTAGCTACGAGCAGTACTTC. It yields the protein CASSKTSYEQYF. The V call is TRBV28, the J call TRBJ2-7; D is perhaps TRBD2 (5 bases). With 5 bases removed from V and 3 bases from J, the gap between germline ends came to 8 bases. The CDR3 consists of 12 residues. Per germline, CDR1 MDHEN and CDR2 SYDVKM.

This chain uses TRBV6-1 with TRBJ1-2, with 8 bases that match TRBD1. J lost 8 bases, V lost 0 bases, and 5 bases had no gene match. The germline V gene encodes CDR1 MNHNS and CDR2 SASEGT. The CDR3 contains 14 residues. The CDR3 DNA is TGTGCCAGCAGTGAAGCAGGACAGGGCGAAGGCTACACCTTC. Protein: CASSEAGQGEGYTF.

This sequence joins TRBV15 and TRBJ2-1; possibly TRBD2 for D (5 bases). Germline V CDR1 and CDR2: LNHNV, YYDKDF (reference sequence). CDR3 size: 15 residues. Deletions cut 8 bases from V and 2 bases from J, with 16 bases between. The CDR3 loop is CATGSRRGAYNEQFF. The CDR3 DNA reads TGTGCCACCGGATCGAGACGGGGTGCCTACAATGAGCAGTTCTTC. The whole variable domain, filled in from reference TRBV15 and TRBJ2-1, reads DAMVIQNPRYQVTQFGKPVTLSCSQTLNHNVMYWYQQKSSQAPKLLFHYYDKDFNNEADTPDNFQSRRPNTSFCFLDIRSPGLGDTAMYLCATGSRRGAYNEQFFGPGTRLTVL.

This chain joins TRBV11-2 and TRBJ2-5, with 11 positions matching TRBD2. The germline V gene encodes CDR1 SGHAT and CDR2 FQNNGV. Trimming cost V 3 bases and J 3 bases; bases outside gene matches: 6. The CDR3 length is 16 residues. In nucleotides, the CDR3 is TGTGCCAGCAGCTTGGGGGCGGGACTAGCGGAAGAGACCCAGTACTTC. Its protein is CASSLGAGLAEETQYF. Using reference TRBV11-2 and TRBJ2-5 for the parts outside the CDR3, the full variable domain is EAGVAQSPRYKIIEKRQSVAFWCNPISGHATLYWYQQILGQGPKLLIQFQNNGVVDDSQLPKDRFSAERLKGVDSTLKIQPAKLEDSAVYLCASSLGAGLAEETQYFGPGTRLLVL.

The chain combines TRBV11-3 with TRBJ1-1; TRBD1 matches at 7 bases. CDR3 length equals 13 residues. Germline assignment: CDR1 SGHNT and CDR2 YENEEA. Losses at the gene ends were 5 bases for V and 7 bases for J; bases not matched to a gene: 7. This CDR3 is CASSLGTVYEAFF. The CDR3 DNA reads TGTGCCAGCAGCCTCGGGACAGTTTATGAAGCTTTCTTT.

The chain recombines TRBV29-1 with TRBJ2-7; D is possibly TRBD2 (6 bases). V lost 2 bases to trimming and J lost 2 bases, with 10 bases between them. The CDR3 has 13 amino acids. Germline V gene data show CDR1 as SQVTM and CDR2 as ANQGSEA. CDR3 loop: CSVESGEAYEQYF. CDR3 bases: TGCAGCGTTGAATCCGGGGAGGCCTACGAGCAGTACTTC.

The chain uses TRBV5-1 and TRBJ2-7, with 7 nucleotides matching TRBD2. Losses at the gene ends were 4 bases for V and 5 bases for J; bases not matched to a gene: 9. CDR3 length: 14 amino acids. The germline CDR1 and CDR2 sequences are SGHRS and YFSETQ. CDR3 protein: CASSHPLRENEQYF. CDR3 in DNA: TGCGCCAGCAGCCACCCCCTGCGGGAGAACGAGCAGTACTTC.

The chain joins TRBV11-2 to TRBJ1-1, with D possibly being TRBD1 (6 bases). Deletions cut 1 base from V and 5 bases from J, with 11 bases between. The germline CDR1 and CDR2 sequences are SGHAT and FQNNGV. The CDR3 totals 14 residues. The CDR3, as DNA: TGTGCCAGCAGCTTAGTCATTCAGGGGACTGAAGCTTTCTTT. It specifies CASSLVIQGTEAFF.

This chain links TRBV27 with TRBJ2-1; 8 bases map to TRBD2. This CDR3 has 15 amino acids. Germline V lookup: CDR1 MNHEY, CDR2 SMNVEV (reference sequence). Trimming took 0 bases from V and 4 from J; bases not matched to a gene: 2. The CDR3 nucleotides read TGTGCCAGCAGTTTATCCGGGAGGGGTTACAATGAGCAGTTCTTC. Protein sequence: CASSLSGRGYNEQFF.